The 20 T cell receptor beta chains given below trace back to one sample, sequenced in a study of CD8 T cells in Susac syndrome. The RNA input was about 0.5 to 1 ug, and it was reverse transcribed with random hexamers. MiXCR was run by TCRdb on the immunoSEQ multiplex PCR reads, yielding one entry per CDR3 protein. This sample yields about 140,000 distinct CDR3 sequences, of which approximately 96% are seen a single time; around 0.11% belongs to the top ten. Sequencing input: CD4+ T cells from PBMCs. These receptors all stem from a human donor with multiple sclerosis.

The rearrangement links TRBV11-3 to TRBJ2-1, with 9 positions matching TRBD2. Trimming cost V 5 bases and J 7 bases; bases outside gene matches: 9. CDR3 length: 15 residues. Germline-derived CDR1 and CDR2 are SGHNT and YENEEA. CDR3 DNA: TGTGCCAGCAGCCGCATAGCGGGAGATAGAAATGAGCAGTTCTTC. This translates into CASSRIAGDRNEQFF.

The gene calls are TRBV24-1 and TRBJ2-6; TRBD2 aligns across 8 bases. The CDR3 sequence is 16 residues long. CDR1 is KGHDR, CDR2 SFDVKD, per germline. V lost 6 bases and J lost 0; bases outside the gene matches: 3. CDR3 in amino acids: CATSRGGYSGANVLTF. In nucleotides, the CDR3 is TGTGCCACCAGTCGGGGGGGGTACTCTGGGGCCAACGTCCTGACTTTC.

The V and J genes are TRBV7-2 and TRBJ1-6; possibly TRBD1 for D (6 bases). This CDR3 comprises 14 residues. The germline V gene encodes CDR1 SGHTA and CDR2 FQGNSA. Deletions cut 5 bases from V and 7 bases from J, with 12 bases between. The CDR3 nucleotides read TGTGCCAGCAGCGCGGACAGTAAAAATTCACCCCTCCACTTT. It yields the protein CASSADSKNSPLHF.

This chain uses TRBV12-3 or TRBV12-4 with TRBJ2-5, with D possibly TRBD1 on 5 matching bases. The ends were cut back, 3 bases at V and 4 bases at J, with 12 bases in the middle. The CDR3 is 14 amino acids. The CDR3 region has the DNA TGTGCCAGCAGTTTCGCAGGGTGGTTAGAGACCCAGTACTTC. Translation gives CASSFAGWLETQYF.

The gene calls are TRBV30 and TRBJ1-6; 7 bases match TRBD1. The V and J ends lost 5 bases and 9 bases, in that order; junction bases with no gene match: 10. In germline, CDR1 is GTSNPN, CDR2 SVGIG (reference sequence). The CDR3 spans 14 residues. The CDR3 DNA follows: TGTGCCTGGGTGCGGGACAGTAGAAGTTCACCCCTCCACTTT. Its translation is CAWVRDSRSSPLHF.

This clonotype appeared a single time. The V and J genes are TRBV20-1 and TRBJ2-5, with 8 bases lining up with TRBD2. The CDR3 extends over 16 amino acids. Germline CDR1 reads DFQATT; CDR2 reads SNEGSKA (reference sequence). The V gene end was trimmed by 0 bases and the J gene end by 2 bases; junction bases not matched to a gene: 8. CDR3 sequence: CSARDVRRGAQETQYF. CDR3 bases: TGCAGTGCTAGAGATGTAAGGCGGGGGGCACAAGAGACCCAGTACTTC.

This clonotype came up once. This rearrangement joins TRBV6-2 or TRBV6-3 to TRBJ1-1; possible D gene TRBD1, 6 bases. CDR1 is MNHEY, CDR2 SVGEGT, per germline. The CDR3 runs 15 residues. V shed 6 bases and J shed 4 bases, with 18 bases lying between them. The CDR3 spells CASSQTGPGGTEAFF. In DNA form, the CDR3 reads TGTGCCAGCAGCCAGACAGGACCCGGTGGCACTGAAGCTTTCTTT.

The chain employs TRBV18 and TRBJ2-2, with no clear D. Germline lookup yields CDR1 KGHSH and CDR2 LQKENI. V dropped 3 bases and J dropped 4 bases, with 12 bases sitting between them. The CDR3 totals 15 residues. CDR3 residues: CASSPRPRGTGELFF. CDR3 DNA sequence: TGTGCCAGCTCACCGCGCCCCCGAGGCACCGGGGAGCTGTTTTTT.

The genes are TRBV20-1 and TRBJ1-6; perhaps TRBD1 as D (5 bases). The CDR3 loop spans 17 amino acids. Germline V lookup: CDR1 DFQATT, CDR2 SNEGSKA (reference sequence). Trimming left V 0 bases short and J 7 bases short, with 19 bases between. CDR3 in DNA: TGCAGTGCTAGAGATAGGGCCTACCCAGGGAGAAATTCACCCCTCCACTTT. Amino acid sequence: CSARDRAYPGRNSPLHF.

V and J are TRBV29-1 and TRBJ1-5; the D gene is possibly TRBD1 (6 bases). Trimming took off 7 bases at V and 6 bases at J, with 16 bases between the two ends. Germline V gene lookup returns CDR1 SQVTM and CDR2 ANQGSEA. The CDR3 contains 13 residues. This CDR3 reads CSAAQGSAQPQHF. CDR3 sequence (DNA): TGCAGCGCCGCCCAGGGGAGCGCTCAGCCCCAGCATTTT.

The chain employs TRBV12-3 or TRBV12-4 and TRBJ2-3, with D unclear. Trimming left V 7 bases short and J 3 bases short, with 11 bases between. This CDR3 has 13 amino acids. The CDR3 nucleotides read TGTGCCAGCAACAACGGGCCGACAGATACGCAGTATTTT. This translates into CASNNGPTDTQYF.

This chain joins TRBV9 and TRBJ1-1; weak D call: TRBD1 (5 bases). CDR1 is SGDLS, CDR2 YYNGEE, per germline. Trimming removed 5 bases at V and 7 bases at J, with 18 bases between. CDR3 length: 14 amino acids. The CDR3 sequence is CASSSAGWLDEAFF. The CDR3 DNA sequence: TGTGCCAGCAGTAGCGCAGGGTGGCTGGATGAAGCTTTCTTT.

V is TRBV27 and J is TRBJ2-7, with 7 bases aligning to TRBD1. V lost 6 bases, J lost 6 bases, and 20 bases stayed unmatched. CDR3 length equals 17 residues. Germline V gene sequence: CDR1 MNHEY, CDR2 SMNVEV (reference sequence). CDR3 loop: CASSPLDRADRISEQYF. Here the CDR3 DNA reads TGTGCCAGCAGCCCCCTCGACAGGGCCGATCGTATCTCCGAGCAGTACTTC.

This chain connects TRBV20-1 to TRBJ2-3; maybe TRBD2 (5 bases). This CDR3 spans 14 amino acids. Germline lookup yields CDR1 DFQATT and CDR2 SNEGSKA (reference sequence). The V end lost 3 bases, the J end lost 2 bases, and 12 bases lay between the germline ends. As DNA, the CDR3 is TGCAGTGCTAGTTTTGGGAGCGCCACAGATACGCAGTATTTT. Encoded protein: CSASFGSATDTQYF.

The chain employs TRBV3-1 and TRBJ2-7; D ambiguous. Trimming took 0 bases from V and 0 from J, leaving 12 bases between them. Germline CDR1 LGHDT, CDR2 YNNKEL (reference sequence). This CDR3 comprises 16 residues. The CDR3 DNA reads as TGTGCCAGCAGCCAAGATCGAGGACGGCCCTCCTACGAGCAGTACTTC. Protein: CASSQDRGRPSYEQYF.

This clonotype occurred once. V and J are TRBV20-1 and TRBJ2-1; 9 nucleotides align to TRBD2. Germline CDR1 is DFQATT and CDR2 is SNEGSKA (reference sequence). The CDR3 length is 14 residues. V gave up 5 bases and J gave up 6 bases; unmatched junction bases: 8. CDR3 amino acids: CSASPSGEFNEQFF. The CDR3 bases are TGCAGTGCTTCCCCTAGCGGGGAGTTCAATGAGCAGTTCTTC.

The V gene is TRBV25-1, the J gene TRBJ2-2; TRBD1 matches at 7 bases. Losses at the gene ends were 5 bases for V and 5 bases for J; bases not matched to a gene: 5. CDR3 size: 14 residues. CDR1 and CDR2 (germline): MGHDK, SYGVNS. The DNA of the CDR3 is TGTGCCAGCAGTATTCTACAGGGGACCGGGGAGCTGTTTTTT. Translated: CASSILQGTGELFF.

This chain joins TRBV20-1 and TRBJ2-1; a possible D gene is TRBD1 (5 bases). The CDR3 has 12 residues. Germline values: CDR1 DFQATT, CDR2 SNEGSKA (reference sequence). V dropped 3 bases and J dropped 6 bases, with 9 bases sitting between them. The CDR3 DNA reads as TGCAGTGCTAGGCCTGGGGCCAATGAGCAGTTCTTC. It translates to CSARPGANEQFF.

CDR3 amino acids: CASSFPRQGKVDGYTF. Here the CDR3 DNA reads TGTGCCAGCAGCTTTCCCCGACAGGGAAAGGTGGATGGCTACACCTTC. The V call is TRBV7-9, the J call TRBJ1-2; the match to TRBD1 covers 7 bases. CDR3 length: 16 amino acids. Trimming took 3 bases from V and 6 from J; bases not matched to a gene: 13. Germline V gene sequence: CDR1 SEHNR, CDR2 FQNEAQ (reference sequence).

The chain recombines TRBV15 with TRBJ2-7, with a possible D match to TRBD2 (5 bases). CDR1 is LNHNV and CDR2 is YYDKDF in the germline V gene (reference sequence). Trimming removed 0 bases at V and 2 bases at J, with 11 bases between. CDR3 length: 15 amino acids. The CDR3 DNA is TGTGCCACCAGCAGAGAGAGAGGGCCAACCTACGAGCAGTACTTC. This codes for CATSRERGPTYEQYF.